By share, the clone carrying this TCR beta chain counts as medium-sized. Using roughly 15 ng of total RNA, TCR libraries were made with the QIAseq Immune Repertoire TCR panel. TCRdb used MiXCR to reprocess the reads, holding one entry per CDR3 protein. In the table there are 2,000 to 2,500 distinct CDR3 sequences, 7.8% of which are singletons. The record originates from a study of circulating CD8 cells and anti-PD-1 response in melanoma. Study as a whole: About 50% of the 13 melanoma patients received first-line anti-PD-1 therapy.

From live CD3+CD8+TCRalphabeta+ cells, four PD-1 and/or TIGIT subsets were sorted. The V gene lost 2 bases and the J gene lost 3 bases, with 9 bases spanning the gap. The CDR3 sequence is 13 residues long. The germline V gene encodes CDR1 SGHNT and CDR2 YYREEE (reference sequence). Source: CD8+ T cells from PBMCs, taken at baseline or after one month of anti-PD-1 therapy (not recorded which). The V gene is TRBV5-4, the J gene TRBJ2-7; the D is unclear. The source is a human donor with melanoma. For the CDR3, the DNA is TGTGCCAGCAGCTTCAAACCGGTCTACGAGCAGTACTTC. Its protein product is CASSFKPVYEQYF. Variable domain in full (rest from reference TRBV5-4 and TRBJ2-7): ETGVTQSPTHLIKTRGQQVTLRCSSQSGHNTVSWYQQALGQGPQFIFQYYREEENGRGNFPPRFSGLQFPNYSSELNVNALELDDSALYLCASSFKPVYEQYFGPGTRLTVT.